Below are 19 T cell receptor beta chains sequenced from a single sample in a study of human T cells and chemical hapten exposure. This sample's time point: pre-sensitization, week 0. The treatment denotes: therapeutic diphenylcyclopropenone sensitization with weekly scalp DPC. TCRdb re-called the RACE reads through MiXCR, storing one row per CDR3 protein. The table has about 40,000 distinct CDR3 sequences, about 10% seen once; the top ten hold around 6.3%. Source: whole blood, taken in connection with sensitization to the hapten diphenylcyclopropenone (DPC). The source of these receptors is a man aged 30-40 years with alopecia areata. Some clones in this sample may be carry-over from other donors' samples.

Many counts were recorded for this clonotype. The CDR3 nucleotides are TGTGCCAGCTCACCAACAGGTGGATACACTGAAGCTTTCTTT. It is translated as CASSPTGGYTEAFF. The rearrangement uses TRBV18 and TRBJ1-1, with D possibly TRBD1 on 5 matching bases. This CDR3 is 14 amino acids long. The V and J ends lost 2 bases and 3 bases respectively, with 10 bases between them. Germline V CDR1 and CDR2: KGHSH, LQKENI.

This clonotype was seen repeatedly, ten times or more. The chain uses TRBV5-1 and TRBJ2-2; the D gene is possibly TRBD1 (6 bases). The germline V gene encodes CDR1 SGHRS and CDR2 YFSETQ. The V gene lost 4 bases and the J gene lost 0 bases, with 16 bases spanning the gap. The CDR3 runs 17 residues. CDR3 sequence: CASSRGDRRSNTGELFF. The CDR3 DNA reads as TGCGCCAGCAGCCGCGGAGACAGGCGATCGAACACCGGGGAGCTGTTTTTT.

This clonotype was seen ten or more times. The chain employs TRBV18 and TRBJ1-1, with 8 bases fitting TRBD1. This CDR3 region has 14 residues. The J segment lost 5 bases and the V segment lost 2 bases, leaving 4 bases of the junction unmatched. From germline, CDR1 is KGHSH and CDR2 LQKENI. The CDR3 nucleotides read TGTGCCAGCTCACCAGACAGGGGAGGAACTGAAGCTTTCTTT. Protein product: CASSPDRGGTEAFF. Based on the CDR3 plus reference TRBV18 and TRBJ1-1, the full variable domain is NAGVMQNPRHLVRRRGQEARLRCSPMKGHSHVYWYRQLPEEGLKFMVYLQKENIIDESGMPKERFSAEFPKEGPSILRIQQVVRGDSAAYFCASSPDRGGTEAFFGQGTRLTVV.

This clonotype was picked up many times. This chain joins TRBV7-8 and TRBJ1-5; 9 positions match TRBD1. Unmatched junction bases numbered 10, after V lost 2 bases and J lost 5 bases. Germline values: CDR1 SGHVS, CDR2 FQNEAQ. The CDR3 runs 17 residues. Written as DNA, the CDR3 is TGTGCCAGCAGCTTAATGGGGGATCGACAGGGGGATCAGCCCCAGCATTTT. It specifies CASSLMGDRQGDQPQHF.

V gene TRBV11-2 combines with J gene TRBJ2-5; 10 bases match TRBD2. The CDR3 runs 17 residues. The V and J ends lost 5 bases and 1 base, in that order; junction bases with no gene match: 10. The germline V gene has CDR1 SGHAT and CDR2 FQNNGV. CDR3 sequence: CASSESSQRGGQETQYF. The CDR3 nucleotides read TGTGCCAGCAGCGAGTCCTCCCAGCGGGGGGGCCAAGAGACCCAGTACTTC.

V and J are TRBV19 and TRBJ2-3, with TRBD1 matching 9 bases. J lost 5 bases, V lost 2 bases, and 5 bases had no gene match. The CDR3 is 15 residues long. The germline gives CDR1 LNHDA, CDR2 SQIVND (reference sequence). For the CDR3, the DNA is TGTGCCAGTAGTATACTACAGGGGGCCGTAGATACGCAGTATTTT. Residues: CASSILQGAVDTQYF.

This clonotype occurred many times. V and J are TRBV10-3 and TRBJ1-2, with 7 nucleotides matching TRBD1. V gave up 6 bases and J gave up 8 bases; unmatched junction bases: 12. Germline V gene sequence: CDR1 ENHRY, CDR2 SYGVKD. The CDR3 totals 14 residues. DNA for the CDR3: TGTGCCATCAGCCGGGACAGCCTCAATGGGGGCTACACCTTC. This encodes CAISRDSLNGGYTF.

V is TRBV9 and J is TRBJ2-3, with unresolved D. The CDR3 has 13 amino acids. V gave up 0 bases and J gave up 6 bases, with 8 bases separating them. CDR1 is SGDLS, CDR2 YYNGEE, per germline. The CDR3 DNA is TGTGCCAGCAGCGTAGTTACCTCGGATACGCAGTATTTT. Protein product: CASSVVTSDTQYF.

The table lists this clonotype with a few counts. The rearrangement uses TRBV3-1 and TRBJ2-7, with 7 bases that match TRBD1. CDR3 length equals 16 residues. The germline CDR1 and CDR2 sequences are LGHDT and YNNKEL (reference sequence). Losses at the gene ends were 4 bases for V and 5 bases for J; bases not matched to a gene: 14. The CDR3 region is CASSPFSLPQGDEQYV. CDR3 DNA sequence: TGTGCCAGCAGCCCCTTCTCTCTCCCCCAGGGGGACGAGCAGTACGTC.

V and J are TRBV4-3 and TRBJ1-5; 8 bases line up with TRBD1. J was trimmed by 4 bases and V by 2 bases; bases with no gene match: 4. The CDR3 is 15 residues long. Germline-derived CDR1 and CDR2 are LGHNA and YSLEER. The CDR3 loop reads CASSQLTGANQPQHF. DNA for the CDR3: TGCGCCAGCAGCCAACTGACAGGGGCAAATCAGCCCCAGCATTTT.

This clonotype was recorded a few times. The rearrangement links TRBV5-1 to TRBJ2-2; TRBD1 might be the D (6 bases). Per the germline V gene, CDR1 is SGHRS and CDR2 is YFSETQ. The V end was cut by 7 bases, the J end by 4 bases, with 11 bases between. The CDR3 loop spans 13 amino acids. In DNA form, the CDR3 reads TGCGCCAGCGGGGGCCTGGGCACCGGGGAGCTGTTTTTT. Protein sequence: CASGGLGTGELFF.

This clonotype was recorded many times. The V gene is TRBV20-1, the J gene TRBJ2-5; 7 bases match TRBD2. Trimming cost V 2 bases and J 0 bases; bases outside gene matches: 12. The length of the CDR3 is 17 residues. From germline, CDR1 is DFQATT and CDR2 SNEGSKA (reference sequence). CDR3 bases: TGCAGTGCTAGATACAGTCCCGGGACTATTAACCAAGAGACCCAGTACTTC. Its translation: CSARYSPGTINQETQYF.

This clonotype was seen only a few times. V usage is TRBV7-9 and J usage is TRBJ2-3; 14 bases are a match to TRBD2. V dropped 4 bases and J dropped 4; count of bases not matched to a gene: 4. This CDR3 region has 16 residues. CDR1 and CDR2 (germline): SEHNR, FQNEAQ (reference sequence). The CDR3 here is CASSSGLAGVADTQYF. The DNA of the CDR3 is TGTGCCAGCAGCTCGGGACTAGCGGGAGTTGCAGATACGCAGTATTTT.

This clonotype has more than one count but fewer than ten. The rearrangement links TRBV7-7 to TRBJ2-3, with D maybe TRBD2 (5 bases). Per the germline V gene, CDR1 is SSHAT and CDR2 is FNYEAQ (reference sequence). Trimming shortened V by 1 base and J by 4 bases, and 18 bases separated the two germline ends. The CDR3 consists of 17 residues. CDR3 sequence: CASSLGARRGIPDTQYF. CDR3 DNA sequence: TGTGCCAGCAGCTTAGGAGCTAGACGGGGTATCCCAGATACGCAGTATTTT.

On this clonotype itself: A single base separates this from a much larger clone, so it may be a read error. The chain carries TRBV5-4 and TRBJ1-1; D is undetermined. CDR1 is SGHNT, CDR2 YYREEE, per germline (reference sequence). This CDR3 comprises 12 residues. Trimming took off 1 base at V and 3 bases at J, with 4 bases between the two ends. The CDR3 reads CASSLMDTEAFF. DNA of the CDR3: TGTGCCAGCAGCTTGATGGACACTGAAGCTTTCTTT.

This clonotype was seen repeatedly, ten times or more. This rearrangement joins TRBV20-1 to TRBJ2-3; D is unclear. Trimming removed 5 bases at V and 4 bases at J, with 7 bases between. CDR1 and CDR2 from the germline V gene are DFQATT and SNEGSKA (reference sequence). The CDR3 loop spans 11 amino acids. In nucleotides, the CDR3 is TGCAGTGCTCCCTTTTCAGATACGCAGTATTTT. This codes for CSAPFSDTQYF.

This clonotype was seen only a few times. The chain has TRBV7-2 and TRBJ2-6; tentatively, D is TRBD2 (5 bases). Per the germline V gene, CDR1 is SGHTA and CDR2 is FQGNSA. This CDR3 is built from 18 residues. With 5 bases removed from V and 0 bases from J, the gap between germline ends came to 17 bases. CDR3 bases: TGTGCCAGCAGCCCAGTAGGCTTCGGGATCTCTGGGGCCAACGTCCTGACTTTC. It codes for CASSPVGFGISGANVLTF.

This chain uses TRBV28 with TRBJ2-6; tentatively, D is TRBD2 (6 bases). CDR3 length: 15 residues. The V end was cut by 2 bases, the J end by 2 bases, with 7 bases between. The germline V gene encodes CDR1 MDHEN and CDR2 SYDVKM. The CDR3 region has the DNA TGTGCCAGCAGTTTAGGGGGGACTGGGGCCAACGTCCTGACTTTC. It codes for CASSLGGTGANVLTF.

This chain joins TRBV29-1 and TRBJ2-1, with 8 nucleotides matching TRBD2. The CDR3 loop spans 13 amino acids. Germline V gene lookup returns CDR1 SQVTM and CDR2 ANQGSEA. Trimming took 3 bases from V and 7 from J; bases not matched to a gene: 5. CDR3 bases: TGCAGCGTTGAGCTAGCGGGCGAGAATGAGCAGTTCTTC. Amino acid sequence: CSVELAGENEQFF.